The source of this T cell receptor beta chain is a study of cytomegalovirus exposure and HLA in healthy donors (dated by TCRdb to the late 2010s). General notes on the study: An earlier analysis of some 550 of the donors reported roughly 270 Gb of sequence data and 100 million to 130 million unique TCR beta sequences from some 180 million T cells. An early release covering roughly 640 HLA-typed donors comprised about 310 gigabases of sequencing data and approximately 80 million unique TCR sequences. Both class I and class II loci were covered by HLA typing, at four-digit resolution. In the later analysis, no new phenotypic data were used to find candidate immune exposures; instead, reliance was placed on TCR beta sequences and their occurrence across donors. Typing coverage varied by locus: 629-630 donors for A, B, C, DRB1 and DQB1; 522 for DQA1; more than 600 for DPA1; approximately 490 for DPB1. The study combined high-throughput TCR immunosequencing, statistical association of individual TCRs with disease status, and machine learning to predict cytomegalovirus infection status. All discovery cohort repertoires had been generated on a single sequencing platform. The T cell repertoires of some 700 subjects were profiled by immunosequencing and related to cytomegalovirus serostatus. An earlier analysis of nearly 600 of the donors applied high-throughput TCR beta sequencing to assess whether each TCR beta V gene segment acted as functional or pseudogenic. The aim of the study was to test whether cataloging public T cell receptors could identify signatures of past pathogen exposure. Of the 350 to 400 genotyped donors, around 81% fell in the genetic ancestry cluster associated with self-reported Caucasian donors. Alongside the repertoire data, information on donor age, sex, ethnicity and CMV serostatus was compiled. In a later genetic analysis, genome-wide SNP genotypes for about 60% of the 666 donors were used, and that subset was treated as a discovery cohort. To study patterns of TCR occurrence, a later analysis re-analyzed previously published TCR beta repertoires from 550 to 800 donors and added high-resolution HLA genotyping. Across under 500 genotyped donors of the cohort, an average of 235,054 unique TCR beta nucleotide sequences per donor were sequenced, and 15% to 20% of those sequences were non-productive. Roughly 5 DR-DQ haplotypes were handled as single units for association and clustering because linkage in the cohort was strong. A separate validation cohort of roughly 130 different subjects was used in addition to the 666-subject first cohort.

The cohort comprised 670 or so healthy bone marrow donors. All cohort members were sampled while nominally healthy, although unrecorded immune exposures were likely present. The donor tested CMV seronegative, placing the donor among the 350 or so seronegative members of the cohort. Each donor provided a peripheral blood sample, and peripheral blood mononuclear cells were used for TCR beta sequencing. Genomic DNA extraction from the blood cell samples was performed with the Qiagen DNeasy Blood Extraction Kit. The CDR3 has 14 amino acids, counting the end cysteine and phenylalanine. The CDR3 DNA has 42 bases and is translated from base 1. The germline V gene (reference sequence) yields WNHNN for CDR1 and SYGVQD for CDR2. V drops 8 bases and J drops 8 bases, leaving 22 bases in between. This clone was detected only a few times. There is no known antigen for this receptor. No base quality values were provided; no much bigger clone lies one nucleotide off.

Library method: the immunoSEQ multiplex PCR assay. For the multiplex PCR, a mixture combining 60 forward primers for TCR Vbeta segments and 13 reverse primers for TCR Jbeta segments was used. The CDR3 region of rearranged TCR beta genes was amplified from genomic DNA by a multiplex PCR assay. On the Illumina HiSeq System, the amplified TCR beta libraries were sequenced as 87-base-pair reads. As for how the authors treated the data: In a later analysis, 77 million or so unique TCR beta chains were counted across the 500 to 850 repertoires, and approximately 11 million of these chains were shared by at least two donors. Raw reads were error-corrected and collapsed into unique sequences with a nearest-neighbor algorithm that merged closely related sequences to remove PCR and sequencing errors. CDR3 sequences were aligned to IMGT reference sequences to assign V, D and J gene segments. For a sequence to be retained, a match of at least six nucleotides to both a V gene segment and a J gene segment was required. Rearrangements were classified as productive when the CDR3 lacked stop codons and remained in frame with V and J, and all other rearrangements were classified as non-productive. Following IMGT convention, CDR3 was defined as the stretch from the second conserved V-encoded cysteine up to the conserved J-encoded phenylalanine. Sequences without an unambiguous match to a single V gene segment were excluded from the earlier analysis of 450 to 750 of the donors. An earlier analysis of 550 to 650 of the donors classified V segments as functional when productive rearrangements were above 56.7% and as segregating when the standard deviation between donors was above 5%. To diagnose cytomegalovirus status from the catalog of TCR beta chain sequences, a statistical classification framework was built. In a later analysis, V and J genes were assigned by comparing TCR nucleotide sequences against IMGT/GENE-DB human TR gene sequences. In a later analysis, CDR3 sequences and most-parsimonious VDJ recombination scenarios were assigned using the TCRdist pipeline. In a later analysis, each TCR beta chain was defined by its CDR3 amino acid sequence together with its V-gene family, and reads lacking a unique V-gene family were excluded. In a later analysis, 500 to 650 highly shared, low-generation-probability nucleotide sequences were removed to address suspected cross-contamination and a sequencing artifact. In a later analysis, a clonal expansion index for each public chain was calculated from normalized within-repertoire ranks of inferred template counts. Generation probabilities in a later analysis came from a VDJ recombination model fitted to out-of-frame rearrangements, and those results were checked against IGoR. Hypergeometric tests were used in a later analysis to score TCR-TCR, TCR-HLA and TCR-CMV co-occurrence, with a repertoire-size bias correction applied to the TCR pairs. False discovery rates were estimated in a later analysis by permuting HLA or CMV assignments 20 times. In a later analysis, co-occurring TCRs were grouped using DBSCAN, and TCRdist sequence similarity was added for clustering within HLA-allele-positive subsets. Repertoires with fewer than 30,000 or more than 120,000 public chains, plus five repertoires with anomalous nucleotide sharing, were excluded from co-occurrence clustering. TCRdb took this table from immuneACCESS and kept in-frame rearrangements with V and J called. Such tables lack part of the clones; where checked against another copy, unresolved V genes explain under half of the gap, and the rest is unexplained. V, J and clone size derive from that table, while D and trimming were established from the DNA sequence. The sample table holds over 80,000 clones, of which around 75% were seen once. 3% of the sample lies in the top ten.

Study-wide conclusions, independent of this receptor: A total of fewer than 200 TCR beta chains were listed by the study as associated with cytomegalovirus. The authors suggested that the approach could potentially be generalized to other disease states and immunological phenotypes. Because HLA typing was missing for some donors at each locus, association tests included only the typed subset. In a later analysis, several top co-occurrence clusters were reported to appear linked to parvovirus B19, influenza, CMV and Epstein-Barr virus. Only TCR beta chains were sequenced in this cohort, and the absence of alpha or paired-chain data limited detectable features. Cytomegalovirus status was reported to be diagnosed by the classifier with high specificity and sensitivity in both the original and validation cohorts. According to a later analysis, TCR association rates differed among HLA loci, with DRB1 alleles showing the most associated TCRs and HLA-C alleles showing the fewest. Because counts were too low, some 17 rarely observed V segments, including chromosome 9 orphons, were excluded from the earlier analysis of several hundred of the donors. The only immune exposure information available for the cohort was CMV serostatus. Three of the identified cytomegalovirus-associated TCR beta chains were confirmed in vitro to be specific for cytomegalovirus antigens. When HLA alleles, especially DR and DQ, strongly co-occurred, attributing TCR associations to individual alleles was difficult. Sequencing depth was assumed to be roughly uniform across donors in the presence/absence analyses, though that assumption may not hold. In a later genetic analysis, fewer N-insertions in productive TCRs were reported among donors in an Asian-associated ancestry cluster than the roughly 640-donor mean. A later analysis associated 17,000 or so TCR beta sequences with specific HLA alleles at a false discovery rate of 0.05. The sequencing pipeline was judged likely to have produced a cluster of highly shared sequence variants as a technical artifact. The 87-base-pair reads could not distinguish some IMGT-functional V segments, including TRBV6-2 and TRBV6-3, so those segments were excluded. In a later genetic analysis, a missense DCLRE1C variant was associated with V-gene and J-gene trimming of TCR beta chains, and the association was replicated in an independent cohort. In a later analysis, HLA-associated TCR beta chains showed more clonal expansion and lower generation probabilities than non-associated chains that were equally common. Correlated functional status among segregating V segments might reflect linkage disequilibrium, but an unknown experimental factor could not be ruled out. Most CMV-associated TCR beta chains appeared to be HLA-restricted in a later analysis, and the HLA associations seemed to be driven largely by CMV exposure. Broadly in line with IMGT annotations, most TCR beta V segments showed up in productive rearrangements about 87% or about 30% of the time in an earlier analysis of around 550 of the donors. While some public TCRs were present in many individuals, most TCR sequences turned up only very rarely across donors. A further reported finding was that TCR beta sequences accurately predicted the HLA-A and HLA-B alleles for most subjects in the first cohort.

The clonotype comes from a man in his forties or fifties in good health and CMV-seronegative. The rearranged chain carries TRBV10-1 and TRBJ2-7, with no confident D gene call. The sequenced material came from PBMCs. The DNA sequence reads TGCGCCAGCGGAGTCATTTTCGGGTCAAAACAGCAGTACTTC. Translated, this is CASGVIFGSKQQYF.